The subject of this entry is one T cell receptor beta chain. Its target is unknown. The authors ran a second PCR of about 6 to 11 cycles using a sample-barcoded 5' primer and a J-beta primer mix. The authors tagged each cDNA molecule using a template-switch adaptor with 12 random nucleotides. Each CDR3 protein is one row after TCRdb ran MiXCR on the 5' RACE reads. Of roughly 800,000 distinct CDR3 sequences listed, 58% are singletons. This specimen comes from a study of blood T cells in healthy people across ages. The study's findings and limits: Greater diversity and more naive CD4+ cells were seen in long-lived donors than in aged donors. One million T cells yielded diversity estimates that were considered underestimates.

CDR1 and CDR2 from the germline V gene are MNHEY and SVGAGI. V lost 2 bases, J lost 10 bases, and 18 bases lay in between. The CDR3 runs 15 residues. This TCR derives from a man aged 30 to 45 in good health. Sequencing was performed on blood. V gene TRBV6-5 combines with J gene TRBJ2-1; D may be TRBD1 or TRBD2 (7 bases each). CDR3 region: CASSYSVLGGGEQFF. CDR3 coding DNA: TGTGCCAGCAGTTACAGCGTCTTGGGAGGGGGCGAGCAGTTCTTC.